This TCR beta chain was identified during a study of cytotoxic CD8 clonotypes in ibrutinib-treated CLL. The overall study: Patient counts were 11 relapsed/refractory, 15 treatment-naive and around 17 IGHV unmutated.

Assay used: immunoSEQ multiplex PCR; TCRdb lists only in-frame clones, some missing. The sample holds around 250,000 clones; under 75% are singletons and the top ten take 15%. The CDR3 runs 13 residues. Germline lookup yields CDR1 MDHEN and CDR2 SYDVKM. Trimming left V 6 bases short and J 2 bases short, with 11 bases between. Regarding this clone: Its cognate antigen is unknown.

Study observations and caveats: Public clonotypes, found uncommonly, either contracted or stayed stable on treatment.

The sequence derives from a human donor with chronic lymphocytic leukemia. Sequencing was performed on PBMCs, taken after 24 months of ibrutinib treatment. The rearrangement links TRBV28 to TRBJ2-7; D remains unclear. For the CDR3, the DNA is TGTGCCAGCAGGATTGACGGTACCTACGAGCAGTACTTC. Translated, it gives CASRIDGTYEQYF. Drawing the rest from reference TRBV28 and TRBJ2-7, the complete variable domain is DVKVTQSSRYLVKRTGEKVFLECVQDMDHENMFWYRQDPGLGLRLIYFSYDVKMKEKGDIPEGYSVSREKKERFSLILESASTNQTSMYLCASRIDGTYEQYFGPGTRLTVT.